The rows below give T cell receptor beta chains drawn from one sample of a study of cytomegalovirus exposure and HLA in healthy donors. This table comes from immunoSEQ multiplex PCR, and its TCRdb copy is limited to in-frame clones, with some not included. This sample yields fewer than 250,000 clones, of which 65% to 85% are seen a single time; 2.9% belongs to the top ten. Specimen: PBMCs. The receptors originated from a young man in good health and CMV-seronegative. The CDR3 runs from the conserved cysteine through the conserved F or W. D genes are given only for firm matches. Size values are once, few and many counts, or a class for expanded clones, and some rows have none.

>TRBV7-8|TRBJ1-5|.|.
TGTGCCAGCAGCTTAGTGGGGCTACAGGGTCGGGATCAGCCCCAGCATTTT
CASSLVGLQGRDQPQHF
>TRBV6-5|TRBJ1-5|.|.
TGTGCCAGCACACCCAGCGGGGGGGGAAATCAGCCCCAGCATTTT
CASTPSGGGNQPQHF
>TRBV15|TRBJ2-7|TRBD2|.
TGTGCCACCAGCAGAGGAGCGGGGGGAACCTACGAGCAGTACTTC
CATSRGAGGTYEQYF
>TRBV27|TRBJ2-7|TRBD1|.
TGTGCCAGCAGTCCGATTACCGGGACAGGGAGGTCCTACGAGCAGTACTTC
CASSPITGTGRSYEQYF
>TRBV9|TRBJ1-5|TRBD1|.
TGTGCCAGCAGCGTAGGGACAGGGTTAGGTCAGCCCCAGCATTTT
CASSVGTGLGQPQHF
>TRBV28|TRBJ2-5|TRBD2|.
TGTGCCAGTACTAGCGGGGGTCAAGAGACCCAGTACTTC
CASTSGGQETQYF
>TRBV9|TRBJ2-7|TRBD1|.
TGTGCCAGCAGCTCCGGTACAGGGGGCTGGGACGAGCAGTACTTC
CASSSGTGGWDEQYF
>TRBV28|TRBJ2-7|.|.
TGTGCCAGCACCCCAGGGGGGCTACCCCACGAGCAGTACTTC
CASTPGGLPHEQYF
>TRBV5-6|TRBJ2-1|TRBD2|.
TGTGCCAGCAGCTTAACTAGCGATCTCTTCTACAATGAGCAGTTCTTC
CASSLTSDLFYNEQFF
>TRBV18|TRBJ1-1|.|.
TGTGCCAGCTCATTGCTAGGTGGTGAAGCTTTCTTT
CASSLLGGEAFF
>TRBV7-8|TRBJ1-3|TRBD1|.
TGTGCCAGCAGCTCGGACAGGGGGCCTATTGAAAACACCATATATTTT
CASSSDRGPIENTIYF
>TRBV7-8|TRBJ2-1|TRBD2|.
TGTGCCAGCAGCTTACGGGCGGGGGTCTACAATGAGCAGTTCTTC
CASSLRAGVYNEQFF
>TRBV10-3|TRBJ1-1|.|.
TGTGCCATCAAGGCCCGGGGCACTGAAGCTTTCTTT
CAIKARGTEAFF
>TRBV19|TRBJ2-2|.|.
TGTGCCAGTAGTACAGGGTTGGGCACCGGGGAGCTGTTTTTT
CASSTGLGTGELFF
>TRBV5-6|TRBJ1-1|TRBD1|few
TGTGCCAGCAGCTTGACAGGGGTGAACACTGAAGCTTTCTTT
CASSLTGVNTEAFF
>TRBV6-1|TRBJ2-5|.|.
TGTGCCAGCAGGAAAACCCGACAGACCCAAGAGACCCAGTACTTC
CASRKTRQTQETQYF
>TRBV7-9|TRBJ2-7|.|.
TGTGCCAGCAGCTCTCAGGCACAGGGTGGGTACGAGCAGTACTTC
CASSSQAQGGYEQYF
>TRBV20-1|TRBJ1-1|.|.
TGCACCAGCCGGAGGGGCACTGAAGCTTTCTTT
CTSRRGTEAFF